This T cell receptor (beta chain) was documented in a study of cytomegalovirus exposure and HLA in healthy donors. On this clone itself: Its antigen remains unknown.

General study points: When analyzed later, the rates of TCR association showed variation by HLA locus, with DRB1 the most and HLA-C the fewest. A missense variant in DCLRE1C was later tied to TCR beta V- and J-gene trimming. Reportedly, a later analysis found an Asian-associated ancestry cluster had fewer N-insertions than the roughly 700-donor mean. Being productive about 87% or about 30% of the time was typical of most TCR beta V segments in an earlier analysis.

Trimming removed 3 bases from V and 9 bases from J; junction bases left unmatched: 8. Germline V gene sequence: CDR1 SGDLS, CDR2 YYNGEE. CDR3 length: 16 amino acids. 13 Jbeta primers and 60 Vbeta primers were used for the PCR. This table comes from immunoSEQ multiplex PCR, and its TCRdb copy is limited to in-frame clones, with some not included. The data contain about 160,000 clones, 75% to 80% of them singletons. The sequence was obtained from a woman aged 45 to 65 in good health and CMV-seropositive. The sample taken for sequencing was PBMCs. V and J are TRBV9 and TRBJ2-1; 14 bases map to TRBD2. The CDR3 DNA reads as TGTGCCAGCAGCGCCCCGGGACTAGCGGGAGATAGTGAGCAGTTCTTC. This encodes CASSAPGLAGDSEQFF.